A single sample is the source of the 29 T cell receptor beta chains below, sequenced in a study of T cell repertoires in cytomegalovirus infection. From the reads, TCRdb called clonotypes with MiXCR, one entry per CDR3 protein. The sample holds 300,000 to 400,000 distinct CDR3 sequences, 15% to 20% seen once. Sequences were obtained from PBMCs. The receptors originated from a human donor in good health (CMV status not recorded). Some clones in this sample may be carry-over from other donors' samples.

This clonotype was recorded a few times. This rearrangement joins TRBV20-1 to TRBJ2-1; D tentatively fits TRBD1 or TRBD2 (5 bases each). V was cut by 0 bases and J by 5 bases, with 14 bases left in between. The germline V gene has CDR1 DFQATT and CDR2 SNEGSKA (reference sequence). The CDR3 runs to 15 residues. The CDR3 DNA follows: TGCAGTGCTAGAGATGGGACCCCCACCGACAATGAGCAGTTCTTC. Translated, it gives CSARDGTPTDNEQFF.

The chain carries TRBV18 and TRBJ2-1; a possible D gene is TRBD2 (7 bases). The CDR3 totals 15 residues. Germline V lookup: CDR1 KGHSH, CDR2 LQKENI. Trimming stripped 3 bases from V and 8 bases from J, with 17 bases between. The DNA of the CDR3 is TGTGCCAGCTCACCGGTAGGGGGAGGGAGCGATGAGCAGTTCTTC. It specifies CASSPVGGGSDEQFF.

The chain joins TRBV7-2 to TRBJ2-5; 7 bases are shared with TRBD1. V lost 5 bases and J lost 2; bases outside the gene matches: 11. Germline V gene data show CDR1 as SGHTA and CDR2 as FQGNSA. CDR3 size: 16 residues. DNA of the CDR3: TGTGCCAGCAGCACCTGGGACAGCGATATACAAGAGACCCAGTACTTC. This gives the protein CASSTWDSDIQETQYF.

In DNA form, the CDR3 reads TGCGCCAGCAACGGGGGGGGAGGAAGTGATACGCAGTATTTT. Its translation: CASNGGGGSDTQYF. This chain joins TRBV4-1 and TRBJ2-3; 8 nucleotides match TRBD2. Trimming took 7 bases from V and 6 from J; bases not matched to a gene: 9. The CDR3 covers 14 residues. Germline V gives CDR1 MGHRA, CDR2 YSYEKL.

This chain connects TRBV12-3 or TRBV12-4 to TRBJ1-4, with a weak D call TRBD1 (5 bases). The V end lost 6 bases, the J end lost 8 bases, and 16 bases lay between the germline ends. CDR3 length: 14 residues. The CDR3 sequence: CASSNRGGGEKLFF. For the CDR3, the DNA is TGTGCCAGCAGCAACCGGGGGGGTGGCGAAAAACTGTTTTTT.

This clonotype has at least ten counts. The rearrangement uses TRBV6-1 and TRBJ1-1; 9 bases map to TRBD1. V was clipped by 6 bases and J by 4 bases; unmatched bases: 9. The CDR3 consists of 15 residues. CDR1 MNHNS and CDR2 SASEGT come from the germline V gene. CDR3 amino acids: CASSLMGQGTTEAFF. The CDR3, as DNA: TGTGCCAGCAGCCTAATGGGACAGGGTACCACTGAAGCTTTCTTT.

This clonotype was seen repeatedly, ten times or more. The chain joins TRBV28 to TRBJ2-5, with no clear D. V shed 9 bases and J shed 5 bases, with 25 bases lying between them. CDR1 MDHEN and CDR2 SYDVKM come from the germline V gene. CDR3 length: 16 amino acids. DNA of the CDR3: TGTGCCAGTAGCCGCCGGTCGCTAATTGGCAGGGAGACCCAGTACTTC. This encodes CASSRRSLIGRETQYF.

The rearrangement uses TRBV2 and TRBJ2-5; a possible D gene is TRBD1 (6 bases). V was trimmed by 6 bases and J by 0 bases, leaving 8 bases between them. Germline V gene sequence: CDR1 SNHLY, CDR2 FYNNEI. The CDR3 runs to 13 residues. The DNA for the CDR3 is TGTGCCAGCAGCGGACAGAACCAAGAGACCCAGTACTTC. Its protein product is CASSGQNQETQYF.

This chain uses TRBV7-2 with TRBJ2-2; possibly TRBD2 for D (5 bases). V lost 1 base and J lost 4, with 10 bases in between. Per germline, CDR1 SGHTA and CDR2 FQGNSA. CDR3 length: 15 residues. The CDR3 DNA is TGTGCCAGCAGCTTAGAGGTTGCGGGCACCGGGGAGCTGTTTTTT. This gives the protein CASSLEVAGTGELFF.

Points on this clonotype: A much larger clone lies one base from this, so it may be a read error. The rearrangement uses TRBV7-6 and TRBJ2-2, with D possibly TRBD2 on 6 matching bases. Between the trimmed V and J ends, which lost 4 bases and 0 bases, there was a span of 9 bases. The V gene's germline CDR1 is SGHVS and CDR2 FNYEAQ. The CDR3 extends over 15 amino acids. The CDR3 DNA reads as TGTGCCAGCAGCTACGGGGGTCCGAACACCGGGGAGCTGTTTTTT. The encoded protein is CASSYGGPNTGELFF. The full variable domain, its missing parts supplied by reference TRBV7-6 and TRBJ2-2, is GAGVSQSPRYKVTKRGQDVALRCDPISGHVSLYWYRQALGQGPEFLTYFNYEAQQDKSGLPNDRFSAERPEGSISTLTIQRTEQRDSAMYRCASSYGGPNTGELFFGEGSRLTVL.

In nucleotides, the CDR3 is TGTGCCAGCAGTTCTCGCCGGGCAAGTGAGCAGTTCTTC. It codes for CASSSRRASEQFF. V and J are TRBV12-3 or TRBV12-4 and TRBJ2-1; unclear D gene. The CDR3 contains 13 residues. V was pared by 4 bases and J by 9 bases, with 13 bases between.

In this sample, this clonotype turned up a few times. The chain couples TRBV11-2 to TRBJ1-2; 10 bases are a match to TRBD1. This CDR3 has 16 residues. The V segment lost 6 bases and the J segment 3 bases; nucleotides outside the gene matches: 10. CDR1 and CDR2 from the germline V gene are SGHAT and FQNNGV. CDR3 in DNA: TGTGCCAGCAGTTCCGGGACAGGGGTTTTTTACTATGGCTACACCTTC. This gives the protein CASSSGTGVFYYGYTF.

Ten or more counts support this clonotype. J is TRBJ1-1 and V is TRBV7-9; D possibly corresponds to TRBD1 (5 bases). The V end was cut by 4 bases, the J end by 0 bases, with 12 bases between. CDR3 length equals 15 residues. Per germline, CDR1 SEHNR and CDR2 FQNEAQ (reference sequence). The CDR3 sequence is CASSSFGGMNTEAFF. CDR3 bases: TGTGCCAGCAGCTCCTTTGGGGGGATGAACACTGAAGCTTTCTTT.

The rearrangement joins TRBV10-3 to TRBJ1-1; no reliable D call. This CDR3 contains 12 residues. Germline V gives CDR1 ENHRY, CDR2 SYGVKD. V lost 0 bases and J lost 10, with 9 bases in between. The chain's CDR3 is CAISESILGAFF. Written as DNA, the CDR3 is TGTGCCATCAGTGAGTCGATCCTCGGAGCTTTCTTT.

In this sample, this clonotype turned up many times. This rearrangement joins TRBV11-2 to TRBJ2-1, with TRBD2 identical over 8 bases. Looked up from germline, CDR1 is SGHAT and CDR2 is FQNNGV. The CDR3 consists of 20 residues. V dropped 4 bases and J dropped 0; count of bases not matched to a gene: 17. CDR3 protein: CASSSPPWAGGLSSYNEQFF. The CDR3 DNA follows: TGTGCCAGCAGCTCACCCCCCTGGGCGGGAGGCCTGAGCTCCTACAATGAGCAGTTCTTC. Together with reference TRBV11-2 and TRBJ2-1, the CDR3 gives the full variable domain: EAGVAQSPRYKIIEKRQSVAFWCNPISGHATLYWYQQILGQGPKLLIQFQNNGVVDDSQLPKDRFSAERLKGVDSTLKIQPAKLEDSAVYLCASSSPPWAGGLSSYNEQFFGPGTRLTVL.

This clonotype has only a few counts. This chain connects TRBV12-3 or TRBV12-4 to TRBJ2-1; D is uncertain. The CDR3 runs 13 residues. V shed 5 bases and J shed 6 bases, with 11 bases lying between them. CDR3 sequence reads: CASSPSSGNEQFF. The CDR3, as DNA: TGTGCCAGCAGTCCTTCATCAGGCAATGAGCAGTTCTTC.

This clonotype came up a few times. The chain recombines TRBV20-1 with TRBJ2-5; D gene unclear. The CDR3 totals 14 residues. V was pared by 3 bases and J by 7 bases, with 18 bases between. The germline V gene encodes CDR1 DFQATT and CDR2 SNEGSKA (reference sequence). The CDR3 region is CSARETPSIGTQYF. Here the CDR3 DNA reads TGCAGTGCTAGGGAAACCCCCTCCATCGGGACCCAGTACTTC.

J is TRBJ1-4 and V is TRBV7-2, with TRBD1 identical over 8 bases. V dropped 4 bases and J dropped 3; count of bases not matched to a gene: 10. This CDR3 region has 17 residues. Per germline, CDR1 SGHTA and CDR2 FQGNSA. CDR3 in amino acids: CASSSGQRQGPNEKLFF. CDR3 coding DNA: TGTGCCAGCAGCTCAGGACAACGACAGGGGCCTAATGAAAAACTGTTTTTT. The entire variable domain, with the rest obtained from reference TRBV7-2 and TRBJ1-4, is as follows: GAGVSQSPSNKVTEKGKDVELRCDPISGHTALYWYRQSLGQGLEFLIYFQGNSAPDKSGLPSDRFSAERTGGSVSTLTIQRTQQEDSAVYLCASSSGQRQGPNEKLFFGSGTQLSVL.

In this sample, this clonotype turned up a few times. The gene calls are TRBV19 and TRBJ1-1; D is ambiguous. CDR1 LNHDA and CDR2 SQIVND come from the germline V gene (reference sequence). The germline V and J ends were trimmed by 4 bases and 2 bases, with 14 bases remaining between them. CDR3 length: 15 residues. The CDR3, as DNA: TGTGCCAGTAGTACGGTTACTGGGAGTAACACTGAAGCTTTCTTT. This gives the protein CASSTVTGSNTEAFF. The full variable domain, completed using reference TRBV19 and TRBJ1-1, is DGGITQSPKYLFRKEGQNVTLSCEQNLNHDAMYWYRQDPGQGLRLIYYSQIVNDFQKGDIAEGYSVSREKKESFPLTVTSAQKNPTAFYLCASSTVTGSNTEAFFGQGTRLTVV.

This clonotype was recorded a few times. The V call is TRBV11-2, the J call TRBJ2-1; TRBD2 matches at 9 bases. Germline V gives CDR1 SGHAT, CDR2 FQNNGV. The CDR3 is 16 amino acids. V gave up 0 bases and J gave up 5 bases; unmatched junction bases: 5. This CDR3 reads CASSLDLSGSNNEQFF. The CDR3 DNA sequence: TGTGCCAGCAGCTTAGATCTTAGCGGGAGCAACAATGAGCAGTTCTTC.

V gene TRBV20-1 combines with J gene TRBJ2-7; D gene uncertain. This CDR3 spans 15 amino acids. V was cut by 4 bases and J by 2 bases, with 18 bases left in between. Germline V gene data show CDR1 as DFQATT and CDR2 as SNEGSKA (reference sequence). The CDR3 loop is CSATPRTPSAYEQYF. CDR3 sequence (DNA): TGCAGTGCTACTCCCAGGACGCCCTCCGCCTACGAGCAGTACTTC.

This clonotype was detected many times. This rearrangement joins TRBV7-9 to TRBJ1-6; D uncertain. The CDR3 is 15 residues long. The V end was cut by 5 bases, the J end by 5 bases, with 13 bases between. Germline V gives CDR1 SEHNR, CDR2 FQNEAQ (reference sequence). CDR3 nucleotide sequence: TGTGCCAGCAGCCTACCGGGTCGAGATAATTCACCCCTCCACTTT. As protein: CASSLPGRDNSPLHF.

This chain joins TRBV6-2 or TRBV6-3 and TRBJ1-5, with D tentatively TRBD1 (5 bases). V lost 2 bases, J lost 6 bases, and 11 bases lay in between. The CDR3 length is 14 residues. CDR1 is MNHEY, CDR2 SVGEGT, per germline. The CDR3 is CASSYGYRFQPQHF. The CDR3 DNA follows: TGTGCCAGCAGTTACGGATACAGGTTTCAGCCCCAGCATTTT.

This clonotype was counted at least ten times. The V and J genes are TRBV29-1 and TRBJ1-1; D gene unclear. Trimming took off 0 bases at V and 6 bases at J, with 11 bases between the two ends. CDR1 is SQVTM, CDR2 ANQGSEA, per germline. This CDR3 is built from 13 residues. The CDR3 DNA sequence: TGCAGCGTTGAAGATCTAGGTAGCGCTGAAGCTTTCTTT. Amino acid sequence: CSVEDLGSAEAFF. The full variable domain, with the rest looked up from reference TRBV29-1 and TRBJ1-1, is SAVISQKPSRDICQRGTSLTIQCQVDSQVTMMFWYRQQPGQSLTLIATANQGSEATYESGFVIDKFPISRPNLTFSTLTVSNMSPEDSSIYLCSVEDLGSAEAFFGQGTRLTVV.

Ten or more counts support this clonotype. The chain links TRBV12-3 or TRBV12-4 to TRBJ2-3, with 7 bases lining up with TRBD2. With V trimmed by 8 bases and J by 2 bases, 7 bases remained unmatched. This CDR3 has 14 amino acids. CDR3 DNA sequence: TGTGCCAGCGGAAGGCTAGCGGACACAGATACGCAGTATTTT. This gives the protein CASGRLADTDTQYF.

This clonotype was counted a few times. The chain recombines TRBV2 with TRBJ2-7; no clear D gene. In germline, CDR1 is SNHLY, CDR2 FYNNEI. This CDR3 comprises 11 residues. Between the trimmed V and J ends, which lost 8 bases and 1 base, there was a span of 6 bases. The CDR3 bases are TGTGCCAGCTTACTTTCCTACGAGCAGTACTTC. Its translation: CASLLSYEQYF.

The V gene is TRBV6-5, the J gene TRBJ1-3, with TRBD1 as a possible D gene (5 bases). This CDR3 is built from 16 residues. The germline gives CDR1 MNHEY, CDR2 SVGAGI. V gave up 0 bases and J gave up 0 bases, with 9 bases separating them. The chain's CDR3 is CASSYSDIRSGNTIYF. For the CDR3, the DNA is TGTGCCAGCAGTTACTCGGACATCCGCTCTGGAAACACCATATATTTT.

This clonotype appeared many times. The genes are TRBV7-3 and TRBJ2-1; possibly TRBD1 or TRBD2 for D (7 bases each). Trimming removed 5 bases at V and 4 bases at J, with 15 bases between. The CDR3 is 15 residues long. Germline CDR1 is SGHTA and CDR2 is FQGTGA. The CDR3 reads CASSQRDSSYNEQFF. The CDR3 DNA reads as TGTGCCAGCAGCCAGCGGGACAGCTCATACAATGAGCAGTTCTTC.

The table lists this clonotype with a count of one. V gene TRBV3-1 combines with J gene TRBJ1-1; tentatively, D is TRBD1 (5 bases). The CDR3 is 13 amino acids. V lost 5 bases and J lost 4, with 11 bases in between. Germline CDR1 and CDR2: LGHDT and YNNKEL (reference sequence). The CDR3 is CASSNRQSTEAFF. Here the CDR3 DNA reads TGTGCCAGCAGCAATCGACAGAGCACTGAAGCTTTCTTT.